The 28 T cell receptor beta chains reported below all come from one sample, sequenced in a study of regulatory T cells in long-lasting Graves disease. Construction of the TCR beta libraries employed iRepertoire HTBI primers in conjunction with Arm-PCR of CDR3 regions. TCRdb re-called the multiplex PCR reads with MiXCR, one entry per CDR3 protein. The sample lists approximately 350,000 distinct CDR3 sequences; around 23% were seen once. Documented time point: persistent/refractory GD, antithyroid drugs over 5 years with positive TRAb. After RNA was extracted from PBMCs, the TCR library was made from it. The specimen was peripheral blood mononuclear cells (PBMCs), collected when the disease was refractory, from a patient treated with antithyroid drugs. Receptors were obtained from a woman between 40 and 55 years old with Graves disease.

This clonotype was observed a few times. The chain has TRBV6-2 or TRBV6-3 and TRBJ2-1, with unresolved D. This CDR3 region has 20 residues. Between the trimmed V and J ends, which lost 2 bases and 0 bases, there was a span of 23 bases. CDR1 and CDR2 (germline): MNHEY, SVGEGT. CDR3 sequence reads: CASSYPSPRRPTSSYNEQFF. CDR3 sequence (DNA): TGTGCCAGCAGTTACCCAAGCCCTAGAAGACCGACGAGCTCCTACAATGAGCAGTTCTTC.

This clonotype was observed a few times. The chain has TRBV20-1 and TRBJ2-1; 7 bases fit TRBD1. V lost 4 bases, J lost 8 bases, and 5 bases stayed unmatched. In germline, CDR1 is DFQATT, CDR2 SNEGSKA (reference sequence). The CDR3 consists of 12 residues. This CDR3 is CSAIIDRDEQFF. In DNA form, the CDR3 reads TGCAGTGCTATAATAGACAGGGATGAGCAGTTCTTC.

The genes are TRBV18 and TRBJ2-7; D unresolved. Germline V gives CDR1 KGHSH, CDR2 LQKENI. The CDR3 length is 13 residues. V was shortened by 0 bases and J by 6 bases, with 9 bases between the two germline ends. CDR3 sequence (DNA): TGTGCCAGCTCACCACCGGCAGGCCGCGAGCAGTACTTC. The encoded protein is CASSPPAGREQYF.

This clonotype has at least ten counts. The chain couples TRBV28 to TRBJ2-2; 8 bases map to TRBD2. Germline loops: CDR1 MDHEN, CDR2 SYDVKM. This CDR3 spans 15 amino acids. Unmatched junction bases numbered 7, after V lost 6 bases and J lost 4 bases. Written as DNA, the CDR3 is TGTGCCAGCAGCCGGGGGGGGGGTGGCACCGGGGAGCTGTTTTTT. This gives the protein CASSRGGGGTGELFF.

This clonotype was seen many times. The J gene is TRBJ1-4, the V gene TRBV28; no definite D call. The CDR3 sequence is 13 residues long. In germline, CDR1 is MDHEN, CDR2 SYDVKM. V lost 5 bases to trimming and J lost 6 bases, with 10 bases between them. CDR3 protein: CASSELGYEKLFF. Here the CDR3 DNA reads TGTGCCAGCAGTGAGTTAGGGTATGAAAAACTGTTTTTT.

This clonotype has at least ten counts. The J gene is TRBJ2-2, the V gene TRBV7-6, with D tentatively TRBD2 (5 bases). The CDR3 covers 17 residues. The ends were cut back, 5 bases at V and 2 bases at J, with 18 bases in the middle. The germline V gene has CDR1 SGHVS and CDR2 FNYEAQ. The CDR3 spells CASSRLGGSVNTGELFF. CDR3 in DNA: TGTGCCAGCAGCCGTCTAGGTGGGAGTGTTAACACCGGGGAGCTGTTTTTT. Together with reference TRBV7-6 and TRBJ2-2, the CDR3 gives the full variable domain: GAGVSQSPRYKVTKRGQDVALRCDPISGHVSLYWYRQALGQGPEFLTYFNYEAQQDKSGLPNDRFSAERPEGSISTLTIQRTEQRDSAMYRCASSRLGGSVNTGELFFGEGSRLTVL.

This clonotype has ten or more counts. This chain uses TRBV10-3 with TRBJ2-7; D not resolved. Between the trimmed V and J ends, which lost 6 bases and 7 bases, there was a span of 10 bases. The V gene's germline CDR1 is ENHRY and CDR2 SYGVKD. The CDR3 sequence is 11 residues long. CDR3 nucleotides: TGTGCCATCAGCGATCTGAGGGAGCAGTACTTC. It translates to CAISDLREQYF.

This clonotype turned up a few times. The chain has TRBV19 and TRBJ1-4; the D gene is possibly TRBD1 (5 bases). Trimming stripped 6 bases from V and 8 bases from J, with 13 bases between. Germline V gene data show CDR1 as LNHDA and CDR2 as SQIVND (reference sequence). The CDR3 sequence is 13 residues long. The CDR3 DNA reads TGTGCCAGTAGAATACAGGATCGGGAAAAACTGTTTTTT. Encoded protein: CASRIQDREKLFF.

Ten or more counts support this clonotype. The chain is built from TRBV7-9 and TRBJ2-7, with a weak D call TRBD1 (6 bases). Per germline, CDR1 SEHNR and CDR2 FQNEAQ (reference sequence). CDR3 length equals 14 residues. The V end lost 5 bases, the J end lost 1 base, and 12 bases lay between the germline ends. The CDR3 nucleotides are TGTGCCAGCAGCCTCCTAGGACAGTCCTACGAGCAGTACTTC. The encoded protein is CASSLLGQSYEQYF.

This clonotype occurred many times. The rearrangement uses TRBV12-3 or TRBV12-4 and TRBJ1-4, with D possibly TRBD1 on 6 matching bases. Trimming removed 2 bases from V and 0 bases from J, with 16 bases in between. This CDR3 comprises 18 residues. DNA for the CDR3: TGTGCCAGCAGTTTATACGGGGGGCGGACTGCAACTAATGAAAAACTGTTTTTT. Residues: CASSLYGGRTATNEKLFF.

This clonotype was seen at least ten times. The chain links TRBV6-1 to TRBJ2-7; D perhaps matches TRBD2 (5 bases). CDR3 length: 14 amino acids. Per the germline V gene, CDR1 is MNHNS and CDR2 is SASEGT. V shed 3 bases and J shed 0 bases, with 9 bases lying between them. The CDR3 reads CASSDRGPSYEQYF. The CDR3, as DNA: TGTGCCAGCAGTGATCGAGGGCCCTCCTACGAGCAGTACTTC.

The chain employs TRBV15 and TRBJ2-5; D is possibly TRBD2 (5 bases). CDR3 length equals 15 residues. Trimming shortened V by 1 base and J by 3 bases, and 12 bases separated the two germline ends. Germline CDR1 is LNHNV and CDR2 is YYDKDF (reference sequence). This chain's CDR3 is CATSRGAGSEETQYF. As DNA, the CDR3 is TGTGCCACCAGCAGAGGGGCGGGTTCAGAAGAGACCCAGTACTTC. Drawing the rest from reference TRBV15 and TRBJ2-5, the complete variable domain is DAMVIQNPRYQVTQFGKPVTLSCSQTLNHNVMYWYQQKSSQAPKLLFHYYDKDFNNEADTPDNFQSRRPNTSFCFLDIRSPGLGDTAMYLCATSRGAGSEETQYFGPGTRLLVL.

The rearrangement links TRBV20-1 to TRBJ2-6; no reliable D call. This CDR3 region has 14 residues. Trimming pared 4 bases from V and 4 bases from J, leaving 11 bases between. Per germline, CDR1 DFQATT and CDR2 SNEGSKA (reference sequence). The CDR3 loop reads CSAIVPPGANVLTF. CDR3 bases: TGCAGTGCTATTGTCCCCCCCGGGGCCAACGTCCTGACTTTC.

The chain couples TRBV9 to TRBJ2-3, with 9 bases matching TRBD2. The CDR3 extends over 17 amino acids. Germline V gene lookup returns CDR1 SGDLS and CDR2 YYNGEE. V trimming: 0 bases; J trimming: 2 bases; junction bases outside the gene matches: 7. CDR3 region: CASSVAAGTSTTDTQYF. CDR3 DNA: TGTGCCAGCAGCGTAGCAGCCGGGACTAGCACCACAGATACGCAGTATTTT. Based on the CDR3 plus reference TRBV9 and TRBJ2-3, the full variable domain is DSGVTQTPKHLITATGQRVTLRCSPRSGDLSVYWYQQSLDQGLQFLIQYYNGEERAKGNILERFSAQQFPDLHSELNLSSLELGDSALYFCASSVAAGTSTTDTQYFGPGTRLTVL.

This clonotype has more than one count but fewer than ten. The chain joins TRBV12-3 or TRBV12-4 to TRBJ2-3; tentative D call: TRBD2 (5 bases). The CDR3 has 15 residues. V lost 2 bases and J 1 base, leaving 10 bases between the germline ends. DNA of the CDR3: TGTGCCAGCAGTTTAAGCGGCGGGCGCACAGATACGCAGTATTTT. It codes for CASSLSGGRTDTQYF.

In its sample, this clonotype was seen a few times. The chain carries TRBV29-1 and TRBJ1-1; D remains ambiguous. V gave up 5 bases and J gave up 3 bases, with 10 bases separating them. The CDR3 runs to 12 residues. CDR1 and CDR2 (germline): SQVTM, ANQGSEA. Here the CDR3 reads CSVMTIDTEAFF. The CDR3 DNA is TGCAGCGTTATGACTATTGACACTGAAGCTTTCTTT.

The CDR3 loop reads CASSLGGGRGHTGELFF. CDR3 bases: TGTGCCAGCAGCTTAGGAGGCGGGAGGGGACACACCGGGGAGCTGTTTTTT. The chain couples TRBV13 to TRBJ2-2, with 9 bases lining up with TRBD2. V lost 0 bases, J lost 3 bases, and 5 bases stayed unmatched. Per the germline V gene, CDR1 is PRHDT and CDR2 is FYEKMQ (reference sequence). The CDR3 has 17 amino acids.

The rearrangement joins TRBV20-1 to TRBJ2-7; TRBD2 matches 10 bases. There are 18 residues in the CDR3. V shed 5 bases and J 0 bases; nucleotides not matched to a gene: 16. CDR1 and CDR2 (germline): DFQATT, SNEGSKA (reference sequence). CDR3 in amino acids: CSAGGPDRASGSSYEQYF. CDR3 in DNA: TGCAGTGCTGGGGGGCCGGACAGGGCTAGCGGGAGCTCCTACGAGCAGTACTTC.

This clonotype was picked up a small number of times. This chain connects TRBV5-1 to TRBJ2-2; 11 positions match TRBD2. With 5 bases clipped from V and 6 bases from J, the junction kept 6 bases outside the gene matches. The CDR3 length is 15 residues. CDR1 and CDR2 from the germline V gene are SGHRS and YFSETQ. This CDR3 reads CASSNGLAGPGELFF. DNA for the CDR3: TGCGCCAGCAGTAACGGACTAGCGGGTCCCGGGGAGCTGTTTTTT. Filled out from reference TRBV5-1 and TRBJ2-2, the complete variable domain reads KAGVTQTPRYLIKTRGQQVTLSCSPISGHRSVSWYQQTPGQGLQFLFEYFSETQRNKGNFPGRFSGRQFSNSRSEMNVSTLELGDSALYLCASSNGLAGPGELFFGEGSRLTVL.

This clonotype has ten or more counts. The CDR3 reads CSAIVAGGYEQYF. Written as DNA, the CDR3 is TGCAGTGCTATTGTCGCGGGAGGATACGAGCAGTACTTC. V and J are TRBV20-1 and TRBJ2-7; 8 bases fit TRBD2. Germline values: CDR1 DFQATT, CDR2 SNEGSKA (reference sequence). Unmatched junction bases numbered 6, after V lost 4 bases and J lost 4 bases. This CDR3 has 13 amino acids.

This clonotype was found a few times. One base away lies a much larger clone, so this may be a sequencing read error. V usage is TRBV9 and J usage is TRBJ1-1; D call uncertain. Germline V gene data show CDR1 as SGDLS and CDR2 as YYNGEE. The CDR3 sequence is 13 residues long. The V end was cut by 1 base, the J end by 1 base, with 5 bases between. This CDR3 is CASSVNPNTEAFF. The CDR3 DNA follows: TGTGCCAGCAGCGTAAACCCGAACACTGAAGCTTTCTTT.

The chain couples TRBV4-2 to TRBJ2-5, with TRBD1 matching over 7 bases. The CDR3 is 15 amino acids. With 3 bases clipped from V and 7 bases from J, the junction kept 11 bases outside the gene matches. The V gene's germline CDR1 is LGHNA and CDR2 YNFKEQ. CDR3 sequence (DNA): TGTGCCAGCAGCCAGAGACTGCACAGGGGTCTGACCCAGTACTTC. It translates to CASSQRLHRGLTQYF.

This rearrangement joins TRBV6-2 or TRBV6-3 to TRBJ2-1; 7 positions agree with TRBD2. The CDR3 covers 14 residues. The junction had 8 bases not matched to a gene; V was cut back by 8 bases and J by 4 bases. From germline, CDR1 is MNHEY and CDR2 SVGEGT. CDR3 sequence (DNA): TGTGCCAGCTTGAGGGCGGGAGTGTACAATGAGCAGTTCTTC. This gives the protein CASLRAGVYNEQFF.

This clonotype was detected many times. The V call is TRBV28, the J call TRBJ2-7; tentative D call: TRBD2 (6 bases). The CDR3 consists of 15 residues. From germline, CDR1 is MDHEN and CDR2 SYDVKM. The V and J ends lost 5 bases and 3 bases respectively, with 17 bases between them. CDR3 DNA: TGTGCCAGCAGTCATCTAGCGCAAGAGTTCTACGAGCAGTACTTC. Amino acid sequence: CASSHLAQEFYEQYF.

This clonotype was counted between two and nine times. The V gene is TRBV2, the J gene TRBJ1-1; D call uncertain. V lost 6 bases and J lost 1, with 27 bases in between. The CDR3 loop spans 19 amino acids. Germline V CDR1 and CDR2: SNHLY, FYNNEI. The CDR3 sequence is CASSLISPGLLDRNTEAFF. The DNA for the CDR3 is TGTGCCAGCAGCCTTATCTCACCGGGTCTTCTCGACCGGAACACTGAAGCTTTCTTT.

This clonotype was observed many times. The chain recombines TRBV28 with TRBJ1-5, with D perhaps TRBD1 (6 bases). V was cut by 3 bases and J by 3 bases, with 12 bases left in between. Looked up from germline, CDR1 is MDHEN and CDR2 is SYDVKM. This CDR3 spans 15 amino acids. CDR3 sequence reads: CASSLPTGNNQPQHF. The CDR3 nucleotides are TGTGCCAGCAGTTTGCCTACAGGGAACAATCAGCCCCAGCATTTT.

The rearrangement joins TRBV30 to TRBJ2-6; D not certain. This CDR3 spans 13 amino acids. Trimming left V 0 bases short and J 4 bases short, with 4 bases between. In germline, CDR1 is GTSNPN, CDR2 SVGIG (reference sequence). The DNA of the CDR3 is TGTGCCTGGAGTGTAGGGGGGGCCAACGTCCTGACTTTC. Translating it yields CAWSVGGANVLTF.

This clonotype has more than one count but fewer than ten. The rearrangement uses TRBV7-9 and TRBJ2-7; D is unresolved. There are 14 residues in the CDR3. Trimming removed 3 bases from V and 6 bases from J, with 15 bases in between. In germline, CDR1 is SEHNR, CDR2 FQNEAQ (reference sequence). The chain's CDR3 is CASSLGSHGREQYF. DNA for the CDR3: TGTGCCAGCAGCTTGGGGTCTCACGGTCGCGAGCAGTACTTC.